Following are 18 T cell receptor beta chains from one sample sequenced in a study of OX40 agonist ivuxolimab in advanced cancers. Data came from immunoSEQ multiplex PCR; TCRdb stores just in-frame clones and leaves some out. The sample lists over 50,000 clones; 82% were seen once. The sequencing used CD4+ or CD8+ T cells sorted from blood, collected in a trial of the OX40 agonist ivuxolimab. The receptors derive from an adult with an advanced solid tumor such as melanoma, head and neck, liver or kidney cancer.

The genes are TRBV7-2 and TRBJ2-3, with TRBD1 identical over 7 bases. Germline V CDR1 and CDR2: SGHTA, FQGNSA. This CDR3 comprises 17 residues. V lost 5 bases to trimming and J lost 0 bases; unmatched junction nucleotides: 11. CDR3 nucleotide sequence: TGTGCCAGCAGCACCCGGACAGGCCATCCTAGCACAGATACGCAGTATTTT. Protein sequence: CASSTRTGHPSTDTQYF.

The CDR3 sequence: CASRPTSFAGELFF. CDR3 nucleotides: TGTGCCAGCAGACCTACTAGCTTTGCCGGGGAGCTGTTTTTT. V and J are TRBV2 and TRBJ2-2; D may be TRBD2 (6 bases). Germline V lookup: CDR1 SNHLY, CDR2 FYNNEI. The CDR3 has 14 amino acids. Trimming took 6 bases from V and 6 from J, leaving 14 bases between them.

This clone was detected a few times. For the CDR3, the DNA is TGTGCCAGCAGTGGGGTTTTCAGTGTAGGAGAGACCCAGTACTTC. Its protein product is CASSGVFSVGETQYF. The chain uses TRBV25-1 and TRBJ2-5; D not resolved. Trimming pared 4 bases from V and 4 bases from J, leaving 16 bases between. The CDR3 covers 15 residues. Germline assignment: CDR1 MGHDK and CDR2 SYGVNS.

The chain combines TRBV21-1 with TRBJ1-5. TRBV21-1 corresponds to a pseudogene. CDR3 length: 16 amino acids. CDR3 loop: CASSVPTGGHNQPQHF. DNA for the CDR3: TGTGCCAGCAGCGTCCCTACCGGGGGGCACAATCAGCCCCAGCATTTT.

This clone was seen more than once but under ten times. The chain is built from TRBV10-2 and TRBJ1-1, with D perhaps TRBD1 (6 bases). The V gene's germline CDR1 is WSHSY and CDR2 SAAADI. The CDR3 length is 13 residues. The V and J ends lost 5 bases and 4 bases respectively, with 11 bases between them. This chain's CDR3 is CASSRGIGTEAFF. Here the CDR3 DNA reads TGCGCCAGCAGTAGGGGGATTGGCACTGAAGCTTTCTTT.

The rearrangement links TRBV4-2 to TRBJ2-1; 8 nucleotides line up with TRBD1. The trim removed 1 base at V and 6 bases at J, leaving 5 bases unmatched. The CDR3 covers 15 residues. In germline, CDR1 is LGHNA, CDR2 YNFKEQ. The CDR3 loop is CASSQGQGYVNEQFF. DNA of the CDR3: TGTGCCAGCAGCCAAGGACAGGGGTACGTCAATGAGCAGTTCTTC.

The CDR3 DNA is TGTGCCAGCAGCCAAGAGAGAGGGGTCCCCCACGAGCAGTACTTC. It yields the protein CASSQERGVPHEQYF. The gene calls are TRBV14 and TRBJ2-7; TRBD1 or TRBD2 may be the D gene (5 bases each). Trimming took 0 bases from V and 5 from J, leaving 14 bases between them. Germline V gene lookup returns CDR1 SGHDN and CDR2 FVKESK. This CDR3 region has 15 residues.

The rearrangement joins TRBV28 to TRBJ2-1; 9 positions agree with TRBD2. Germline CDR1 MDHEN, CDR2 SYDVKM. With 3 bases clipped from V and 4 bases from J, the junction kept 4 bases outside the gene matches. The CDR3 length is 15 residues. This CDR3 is CASSLTSGEYNEQFF. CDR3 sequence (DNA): TGTGCCAGCAGTTTGACTAGCGGAGAATACAATGAGCAGTTCTTC.

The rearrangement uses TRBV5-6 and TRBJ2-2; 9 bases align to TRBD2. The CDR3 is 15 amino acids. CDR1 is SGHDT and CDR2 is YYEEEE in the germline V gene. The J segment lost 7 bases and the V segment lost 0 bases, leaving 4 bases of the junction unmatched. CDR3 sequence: CASSLAAGGGGELFF. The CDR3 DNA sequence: TGTGCCAGCAGCTTGGCAGCGGGAGGTGGCGGGGAGCTGTTTTTT.

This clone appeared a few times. The CDR3 bases are TGTGCCAGCAGCTTAGTGGGATCTGGGGAGCAGTACTTC. Translation: CASSLVGSGEQYF. The genes are TRBV11-2 and TRBJ2-7; unclear D gene. V was shortened by 1 base and J by 7 bases, with 11 bases between the two germline ends. Germline CDR1 and CDR2: SGHAT and FQNNGV. This CDR3 spans 13 amino acids.

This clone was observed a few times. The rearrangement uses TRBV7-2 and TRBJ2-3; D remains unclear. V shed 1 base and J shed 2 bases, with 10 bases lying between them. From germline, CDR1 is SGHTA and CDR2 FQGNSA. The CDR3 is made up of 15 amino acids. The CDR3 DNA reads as TGTGCCAGCAGCTTAGGTCCTCAGCCCACAGATACGCAGTATTTT. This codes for CASSLGPQPTDTQYF.

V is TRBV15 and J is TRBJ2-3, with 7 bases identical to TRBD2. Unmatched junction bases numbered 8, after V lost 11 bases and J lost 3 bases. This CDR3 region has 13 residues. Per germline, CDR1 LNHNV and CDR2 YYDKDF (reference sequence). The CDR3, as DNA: TGTGCCTCTTCCACCGGGAGGACAGATACGCAGTATTTT. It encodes CASSTGRTDTQYF.

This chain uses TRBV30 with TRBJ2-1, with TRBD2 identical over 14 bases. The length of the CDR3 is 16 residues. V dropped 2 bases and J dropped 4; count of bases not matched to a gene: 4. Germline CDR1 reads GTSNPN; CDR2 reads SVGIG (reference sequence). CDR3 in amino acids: CAWSPGTSGRYNEQFF. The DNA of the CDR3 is TGTGCCTGGAGTCCCGGGACTAGCGGGAGATACAATGAGCAGTTCTTC.

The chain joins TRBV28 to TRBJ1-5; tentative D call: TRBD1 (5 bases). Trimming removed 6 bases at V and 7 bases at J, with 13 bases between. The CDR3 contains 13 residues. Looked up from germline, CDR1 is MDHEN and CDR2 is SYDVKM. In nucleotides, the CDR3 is TGTGCCAGCAGGGGGCCCCAACTCCAGCCCCAGCATTTT. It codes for CASRGPQLQPQHF.

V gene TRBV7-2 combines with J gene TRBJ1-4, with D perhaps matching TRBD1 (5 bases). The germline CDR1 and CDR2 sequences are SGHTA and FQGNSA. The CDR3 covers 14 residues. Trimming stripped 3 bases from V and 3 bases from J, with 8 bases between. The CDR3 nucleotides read TGTGCCAGCAGCTTGGCAGGGTCTAATGAAAAACTGTTTTTT. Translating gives CASSLAGSNEKLFF. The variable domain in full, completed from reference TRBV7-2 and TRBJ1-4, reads GAGVSQSPSNKVTEKGKDVELRCDPISGHTALYWYRQSLGQGLEFLIYFQGNSAPDKSGLPSDRFSAERTGGSVSTLTIQRTQQEDSAVYLCASSLAGSNEKLFFGSGTQLSVL.

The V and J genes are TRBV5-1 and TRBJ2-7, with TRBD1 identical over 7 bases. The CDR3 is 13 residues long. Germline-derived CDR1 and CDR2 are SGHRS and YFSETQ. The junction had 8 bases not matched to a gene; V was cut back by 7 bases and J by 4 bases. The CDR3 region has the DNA TGCGCCAGCCGATCGACAGGGCGGTACGAGCAGTACTTC. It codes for CASRSTGRYEQYF.

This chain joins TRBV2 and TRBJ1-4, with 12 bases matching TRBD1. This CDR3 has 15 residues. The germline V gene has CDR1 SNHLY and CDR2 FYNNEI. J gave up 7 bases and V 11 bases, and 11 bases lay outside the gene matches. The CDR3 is CAGRDRGLLGEKLFF. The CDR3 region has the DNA TGTGCCGGCCGGGACAGGGGGCTCTTAGGTGAAAAACTGTTTTTT. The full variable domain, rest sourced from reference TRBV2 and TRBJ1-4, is EPEVTQTPSHQVTQMGQEVILRCVPISNHLYFYWYRQILGQKVEFLVSFYNNEISEKSEIFDDQFSVERPDGSNFTLKIRSTKLEDSAMYFCAGRDRGLLGEKLFFGSGTQLSVL.

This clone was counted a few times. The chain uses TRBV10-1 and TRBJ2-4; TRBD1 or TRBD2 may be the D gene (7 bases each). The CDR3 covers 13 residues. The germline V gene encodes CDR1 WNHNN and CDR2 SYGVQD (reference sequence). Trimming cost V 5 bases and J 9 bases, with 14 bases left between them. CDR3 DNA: TGCGCCAGCAGTTTTGACAGGGAGGGCATTCAGTACTTC. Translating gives CASSFDREGIQYF.